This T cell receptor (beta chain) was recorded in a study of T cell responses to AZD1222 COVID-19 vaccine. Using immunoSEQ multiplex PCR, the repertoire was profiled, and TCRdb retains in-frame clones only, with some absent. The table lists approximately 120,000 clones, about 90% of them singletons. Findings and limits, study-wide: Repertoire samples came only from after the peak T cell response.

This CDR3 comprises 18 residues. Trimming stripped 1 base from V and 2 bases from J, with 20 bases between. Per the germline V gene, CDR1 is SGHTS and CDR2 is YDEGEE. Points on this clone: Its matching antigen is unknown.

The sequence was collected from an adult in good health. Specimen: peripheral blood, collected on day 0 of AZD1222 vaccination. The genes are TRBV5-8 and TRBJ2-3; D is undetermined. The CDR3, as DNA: TGTGCCAGCAGCTTGTTAAAATTTTCGGCACCCACCACAGATACGCAGTATTTT. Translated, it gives CASSLLKFSAPTTDTQYF.